A single T cell receptor beta chain is shown here with its context. Antigen: not known. CDR3 length equals 19 residues. The V segment lost 6 bases and the J segment 0 bases; nucleotides outside the gene matches: 16. The V gene's germline CDR1 is MNHEY and CDR2 SMNVEV (reference sequence). The record originates from a study of cytotoxic CD8 clonotypes in ibrutinib-treated CLL. Study-wide results and limits: Sampling times (in sustained-remission versus progressing patients) were not the same.

Produced via immunoSEQ multiplex PCR; TCRdb's table is partial and in-frame only. The repertoire includes hundreds of thousands of clones, roughly 70% of them detected once, and approximately 15% sits in the top ten. V and J are TRBV27 and TRBJ1-5; TRBD1 matches 8 bases. The material sequenced was PBMCs, taken after 24 months of ibrutinib treatment. This TCR came from a human donor with chronic lymphocytic leukemia. The CDR3 DNA is TGTGCCAGCAGGAAGTCCCCCGGGACAGGTCTTACTAGCAATCAGCCCCAGCATTTT. Translating it yields CASRKSPGTGLTSNQPQHF.